This T cell receptor beta chain was identified during a study of control samples from healthy donors and cancer patients. This clone rates as medium-sized. Here immunoSEQ multiplex PCR was the method, and the copy in TCRdb shows in-frame clones only, minus some. Among roughly 29,000 clones listed, less than 80% were seen once. With 6 bases clipped from V and 2 bases from J, the junction kept 3 bases outside the gene matches. Per the germline V gene, CDR1 is MDHEN and CDR2 is SYDVKM. This CDR3 contains 14 residues. The TCR was taken from a man in his 60s with head and neck cancer. The sample comprised PBMCs. This chain joins TRBV28 and TRBJ2-7, with 11 bases aligning to TRBD1. CDR3 in amino acids: CASREDRGPYEQYF. In DNA form, the CDR3 reads TGTGCCAGCAGAGAGGACAGGGGGCCCTACGAGCAGTACTTC.